Below are 7 T cell receptor beta chains sequenced from a single sample in a study of glioma-infiltrating T cells. Amplification of TCR alpha and beta CDR3 regions from RNA used iRepertoire nested multiplex PCR. TCRdb fed the multiplex PCR reads into MiXCR, producing one record per CDR3 protein. Among over 90,000 distinct CDR3 sequences listed, less than 30% were seen once. The sequenced material came from glioma tissue, nonneoplastic brain tissue, or PBMCs (not recorded which). The receptors derive from a human donor with low-grade glioma or glioblastoma, undergoing nonglioma brain surgery, or in good health (not recorded which).

As concerns this clonotype: A much larger clone lies one base from this, so it may be a read error. The V and J genes are TRBV20-1 and TRBJ2-1; D might be TRBD2 (6 bases). The CDR3 consists of 14 residues. From germline, CDR1 is DFQATT and CDR2 SNEGSKA (reference sequence). The CDR3 here is CSAPGTPSYKEQFF. CDR3 DNA: TGCAGTGCTCCCGGGACTCCCTCCTACAAGGAGCAGTTCTTC.

The chain recombines TRBV5-1 with TRBJ2-3, with TRBD2 as a possible D gene (6 bases). Trimming removed 0 bases at V and 8 bases at J, with 13 bases between. The CDR3 totals 14 residues. CDR1 and CDR2 from the germline V gene are SGHRS and YFSETQ. CDR3 DNA sequence: TGCGCCAGCAGCTTGGGGTTGGAGGGGAGTACGCAGTATTTT. Its translation is CASSLGLEGSTQYF.

The sample holds one count of this clonotype. It may be a read error: a sequence one base away is much more abundant. This chain connects TRBV7-2 to TRBJ2-3, with 12 bases fitting TRBD2. CDR3 length: 16 amino acids. CDR1 is SGHTA and CDR2 is FQGNSA in the germline V gene. V shed 3 bases and J 3 bases; nucleotides not matched to a gene: 4. In DNA form, the CDR3 reads TGTGCCAGCAGCTTGGAGCTAGCGGGAGGGACAGATACGCAGTATTTT. It codes for CASSLELAGGTDTQYF.

This clonotype has ten or more counts. The chain employs TRBV20-1 and TRBJ1-2; D is perhaps TRBD1 (5 bases). The CDR3 runs to 12 residues. V was clipped by 7 bases and J by 1 base, with 10 bases between them. The germline V gene has CDR1 DFQATT and CDR2 SNEGSKA (reference sequence). As DNA, the CDR3 is TGCAGTGTTGAGCAGGGTAACTATGGCTACACCTTC. It yields the protein CSVEQGNYGYTF.

Of note for this clonotype: A single base separates this from a much larger clone, so it may be a read error. This chain connects TRBV10-1 to TRBJ1-5; D unclear. The CDR3 totals 15 residues. The germline V gene encodes CDR1 WNHNN and CDR2 SYGVQD (reference sequence). CDR3: CASYEPQLTNKPQHF. The CDR3 bases are TGCGCCAGCTATGAACCTCAGTTAACCAATAAGCCCCAGCATTTT.

This clonotype was seen a handful of times. The CDR3 loop is CASSFGLTSDTQYF. The CDR3 DNA reads TGTGCCAGCAGTTTTGGACTAACGTCAGATACGCAGTATTTT. The chain recombines TRBV12-3 or TRBV12-4 with TRBJ2-3; tentatively, D is TRBD2 (6 bases). With 3 bases removed from V and 4 bases from J, the gap between germline ends came to 11 bases. The CDR3 totals 14 residues.

Ten or more counts support this clonotype. The chain links TRBV19 to TRBJ2-1, with TRBD1 matching over 8 bases. This CDR3 spans 14 amino acids. V lost 6 bases to trimming and J lost 4 bases; unmatched junction nucleotides: 5. Germline V gene sequence: CDR1 LNHDA, CDR2 SQIVND (reference sequence). The CDR3 DNA follows: TGTGCCAGTAGATCCGGGACAGGTTACAATGAGCAGTTCTTC. Amino acids: CASRSGTGYNEQFF. Full variable domain (outside the CDR3, taken from reference TRBV19 and TRBJ2-1): DGGITQSPKYLFRKEGQNVTLSCEQNLNHDAMYWYRQDPGQGLRLIYYSQIVNDFQKGDIAEGYSVSREKKESFPLTVTSAQKNPTAFYLCASRSGTGYNEQFFGPGTRLTVL.